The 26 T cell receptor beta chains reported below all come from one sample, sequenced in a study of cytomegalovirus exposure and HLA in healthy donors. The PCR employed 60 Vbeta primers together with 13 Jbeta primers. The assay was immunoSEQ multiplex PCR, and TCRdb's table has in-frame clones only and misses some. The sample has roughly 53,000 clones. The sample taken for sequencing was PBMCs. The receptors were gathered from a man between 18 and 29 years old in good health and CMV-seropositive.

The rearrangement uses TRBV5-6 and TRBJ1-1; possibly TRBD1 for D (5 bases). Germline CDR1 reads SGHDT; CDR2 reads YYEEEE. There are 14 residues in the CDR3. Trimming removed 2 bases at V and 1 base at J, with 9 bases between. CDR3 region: CASSFPGENTEAFF. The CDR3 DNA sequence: TGTGCCAGCAGCTTTCCGGGGGAGAACACTGAAGCTTTCTTT.

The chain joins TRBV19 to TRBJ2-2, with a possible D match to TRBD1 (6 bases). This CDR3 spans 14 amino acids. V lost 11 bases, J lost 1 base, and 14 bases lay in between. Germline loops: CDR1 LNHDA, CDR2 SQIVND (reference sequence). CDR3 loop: CAGQSGQNTGELFF. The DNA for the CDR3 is TGTGCCGGCCAATCGGGACAGAACACCGGGGAGCTGTTTTTT.

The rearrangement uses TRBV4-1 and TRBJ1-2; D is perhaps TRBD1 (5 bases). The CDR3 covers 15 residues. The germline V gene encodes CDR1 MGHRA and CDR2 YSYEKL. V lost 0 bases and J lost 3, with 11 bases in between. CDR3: CASSQDSGLDYGYTF. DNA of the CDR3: TGCGCCAGCAGCCAAGATTCAGGGTTGGACTATGGCTACACCTTC.

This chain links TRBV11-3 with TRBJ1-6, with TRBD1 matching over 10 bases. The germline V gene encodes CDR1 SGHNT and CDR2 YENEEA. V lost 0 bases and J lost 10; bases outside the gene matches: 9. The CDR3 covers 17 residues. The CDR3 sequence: CASSLDPTGQGFSPLHF. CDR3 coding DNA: TGTGCCAGCAGCTTAGATCCCACGGGACAGGGGTTCTCACCCCTCCACTTT.

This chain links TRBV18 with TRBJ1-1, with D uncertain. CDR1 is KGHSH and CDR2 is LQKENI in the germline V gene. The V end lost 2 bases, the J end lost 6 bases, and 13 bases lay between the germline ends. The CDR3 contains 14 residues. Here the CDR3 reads CASSPRPGIAEAFF. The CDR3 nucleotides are TGTGCCAGCTCACCAAGGCCGGGGATCGCTGAAGCTTTCTTT.

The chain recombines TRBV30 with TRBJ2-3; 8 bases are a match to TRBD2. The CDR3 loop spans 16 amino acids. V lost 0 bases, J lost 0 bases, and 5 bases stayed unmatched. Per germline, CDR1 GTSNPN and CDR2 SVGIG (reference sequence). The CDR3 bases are TGTGCCTGGAGTGTATGGGCGGGAGGTAGCACAGATACGCAGTATTTT. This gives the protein CAWSVWAGGSTDTQYF.

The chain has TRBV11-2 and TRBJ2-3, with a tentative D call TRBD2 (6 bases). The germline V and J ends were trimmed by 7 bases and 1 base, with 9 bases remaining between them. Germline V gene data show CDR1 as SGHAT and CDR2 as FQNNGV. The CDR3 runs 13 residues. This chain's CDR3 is CASKRGGTDTQYF. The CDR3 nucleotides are TGTGCCAGCAAACGCGGGGGCACAGATACGCAGTATTTT.

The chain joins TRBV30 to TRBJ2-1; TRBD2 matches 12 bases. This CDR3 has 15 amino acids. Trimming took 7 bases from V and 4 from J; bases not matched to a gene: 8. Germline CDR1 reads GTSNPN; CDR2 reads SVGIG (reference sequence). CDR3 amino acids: CASQLTSGGYNEQFF. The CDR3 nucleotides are TGTGCCTCCCAACTGACTAGCGGGGGATACAATGAGCAGTTCTTC.

In DNA form, the CDR3 reads TGTGCCAGTAGTATTTCCGGACAGGGCAGAGGCAATCAGCCCCAGCATTTT. Translating gives CASSISGQGRGNQPQHF. This chain links TRBV19 with TRBJ1-5; TRBD1 matches 8 bases. This CDR3 is built from 17 residues. V dropped 3 bases and J dropped 2; count of bases not matched to a gene: 9. The germline CDR1 and CDR2 sequences are LNHDA and SQIVND (reference sequence).

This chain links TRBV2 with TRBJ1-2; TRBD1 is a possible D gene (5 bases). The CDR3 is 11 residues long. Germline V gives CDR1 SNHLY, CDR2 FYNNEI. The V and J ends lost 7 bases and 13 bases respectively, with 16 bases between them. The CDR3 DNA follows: TGTGCCAGCACTGGGGGGAGGGAACTCACCTTC. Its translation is CASTGGRELTF.

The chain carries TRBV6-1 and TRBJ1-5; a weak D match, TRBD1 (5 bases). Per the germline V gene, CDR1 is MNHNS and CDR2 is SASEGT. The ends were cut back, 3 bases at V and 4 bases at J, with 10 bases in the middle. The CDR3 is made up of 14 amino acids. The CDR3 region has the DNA TGTGCCAGCAGTGAGACAGCCCTTAATCAGCCCCAGCATTTT. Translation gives CASSETALNQPQHF.

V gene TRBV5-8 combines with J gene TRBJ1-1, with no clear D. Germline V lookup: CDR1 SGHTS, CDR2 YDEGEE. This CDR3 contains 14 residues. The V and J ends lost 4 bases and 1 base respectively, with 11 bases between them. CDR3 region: CASSDRESNTEAFF. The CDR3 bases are TGTGCCAGCAGCGACCGGGAGTCGAACACTGAAGCTTTCTTT.

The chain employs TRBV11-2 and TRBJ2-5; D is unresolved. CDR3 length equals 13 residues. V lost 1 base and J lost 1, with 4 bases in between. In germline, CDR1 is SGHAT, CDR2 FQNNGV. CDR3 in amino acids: CASSLGLQETQYF. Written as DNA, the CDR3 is TGTGCCAGCAGCTTAGGTCTCCAAGAGACCCAGTACTTC.

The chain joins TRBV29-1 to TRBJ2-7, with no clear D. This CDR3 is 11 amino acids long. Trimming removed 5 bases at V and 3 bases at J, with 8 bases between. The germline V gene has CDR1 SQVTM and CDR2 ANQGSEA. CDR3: CSVRTDYEQYF. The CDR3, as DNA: TGCAGCGTTCGAACAGACTACGAGCAGTACTTC.

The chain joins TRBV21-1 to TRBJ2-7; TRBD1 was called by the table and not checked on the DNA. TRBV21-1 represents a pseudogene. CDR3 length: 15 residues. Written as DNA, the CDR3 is TGTGCCAGCAGCAACCAAAGATTCGACAGGTACGAGCAGTACTTC. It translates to CASSNQRFDRYEQYF.

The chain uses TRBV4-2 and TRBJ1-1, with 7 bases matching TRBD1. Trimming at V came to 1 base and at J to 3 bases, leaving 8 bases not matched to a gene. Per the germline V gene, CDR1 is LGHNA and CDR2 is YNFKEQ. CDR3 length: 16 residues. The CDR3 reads CASSQGSGGRYTEAFF. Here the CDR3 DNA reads TGTGCCAGCAGCCAAGGGTCAGGGGGGAGGTACACTGAAGCTTTCTTT.

The CDR3 DNA follows: TGTGCCAGCAGCTTAGCGGACTTCCCGGGCTACACCTTC. It yields the protein CASSLADFPGYTF. V is TRBV7-8 and J is TRBJ1-2; D gene ambiguous. V was trimmed by 0 bases and J by 8 bases, leaving 10 bases between them. CDR1 and CDR2 (germline): SGHVS, FQNEAQ. This CDR3 is 13 amino acids long. Variable domain in full (rest from reference TRBV7-8 and TRBJ1-2): GAGVSQSPRYKVAKRGQDVALRCDPISGHVSLFWYQQALGQGPEFLTYFQNEAQLDKSGLPSDRFFAERPEGSVSTLKIQRTQQEDSAVYLCASSLADFPGYTFGSGTRLTVV.

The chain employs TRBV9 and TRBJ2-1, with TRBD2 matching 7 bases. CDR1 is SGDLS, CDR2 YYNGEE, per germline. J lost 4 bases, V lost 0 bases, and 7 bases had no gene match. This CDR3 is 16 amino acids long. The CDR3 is CASSVGGGFDYNEQFF. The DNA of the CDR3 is TGTGCCAGCAGCGTAGGGGGGGGGTTCGATTACAATGAGCAGTTCTTC.

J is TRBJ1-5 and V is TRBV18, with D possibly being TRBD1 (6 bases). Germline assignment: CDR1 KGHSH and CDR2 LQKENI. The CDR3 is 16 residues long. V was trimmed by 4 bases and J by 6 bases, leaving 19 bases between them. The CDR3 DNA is TGTGCCAGCTCACTTACCGCGGGGGACACCGGTCAGCCCCAGCATTTT. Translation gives CASSLTAGDTGQPQHF.

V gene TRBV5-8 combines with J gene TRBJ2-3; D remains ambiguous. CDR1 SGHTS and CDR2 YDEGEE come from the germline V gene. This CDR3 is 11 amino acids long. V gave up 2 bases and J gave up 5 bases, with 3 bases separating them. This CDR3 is CASSFGDTQYF. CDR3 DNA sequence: TGTGCCAGCAGCTTCGGAGATACGCAGTATTTT.

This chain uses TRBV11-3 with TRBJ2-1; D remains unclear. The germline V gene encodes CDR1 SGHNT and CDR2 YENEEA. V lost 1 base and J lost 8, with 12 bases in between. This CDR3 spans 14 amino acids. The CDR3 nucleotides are TGTGCCAGCAGCTTAGGTGAAGCTTTGGATGAGCAGTTCTTC. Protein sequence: CASSLGEALDEQFF.

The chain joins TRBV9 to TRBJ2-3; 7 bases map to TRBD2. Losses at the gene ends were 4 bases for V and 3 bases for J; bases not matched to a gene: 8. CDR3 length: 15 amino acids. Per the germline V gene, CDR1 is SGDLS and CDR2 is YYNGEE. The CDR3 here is CASSPIDGGTDTQYF. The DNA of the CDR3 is TGTGCCAGCAGCCCCATAGACGGGGGGACAGATACGCAGTATTTT.

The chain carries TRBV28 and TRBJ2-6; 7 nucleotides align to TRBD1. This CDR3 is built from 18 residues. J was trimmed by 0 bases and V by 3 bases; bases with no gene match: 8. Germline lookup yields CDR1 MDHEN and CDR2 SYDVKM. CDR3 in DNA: TGTGCCAGCAGTTTTAATCCGGGACAGTCCTCTGGGGCCAACGTCCTGACTTTC. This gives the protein CASSFNPGQSSGANVLTF.

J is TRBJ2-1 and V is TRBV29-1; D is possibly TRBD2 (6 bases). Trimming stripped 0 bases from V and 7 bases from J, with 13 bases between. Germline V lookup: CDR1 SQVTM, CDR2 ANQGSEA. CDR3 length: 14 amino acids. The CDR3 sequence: CSVEDLGGLNEQFF. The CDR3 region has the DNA TGCAGCGTTGAAGATCTCGGAGGGCTTAATGAGCAGTTCTTC.

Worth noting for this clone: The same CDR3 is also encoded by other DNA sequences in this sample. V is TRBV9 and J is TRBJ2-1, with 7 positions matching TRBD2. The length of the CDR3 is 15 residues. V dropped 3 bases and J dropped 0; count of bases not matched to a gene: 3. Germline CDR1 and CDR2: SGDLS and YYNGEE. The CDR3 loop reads CASSAGGSSYNEQFF. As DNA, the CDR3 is TGTGCCAGCAGCGCCGGGGGGAGCTCCTACAATGAGCAGTTCTTC.

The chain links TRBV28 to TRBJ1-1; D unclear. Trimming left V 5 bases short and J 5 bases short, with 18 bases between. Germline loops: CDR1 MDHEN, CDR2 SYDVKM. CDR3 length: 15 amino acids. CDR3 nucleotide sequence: TGTGCCAGCAGTCCCCGTCATCGGGCGGGGACTGAAGCTTTCTTT. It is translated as CASSPRHRAGTEAFF.